What follows describes a single T cell receptor beta chain. The data derive from a study of blood T cell repertoires in COVID-19. Study details: T cells, B-cell-depleted T cells, or PBMCs provided the cDNA or gDNA that served as material.

Methods used by the authors: Researchers report that nucleated cell counts were estimated from reference gene primer amplification. The repertoire was sequenced with immunoSEQ multiplex PCR; TCRdb's copy has only in-frame clones and lacks some. Clonal size and the V and J genes are those of that table, whereas D and trimming came from the DNA. The data contain 81,000 or so clones, roughly 92% of them seen just once; the ten biggest clones take up 6.3%. Sample: peripheral blood. This TCR was recovered from a woman aged 60 to 75 with active COVID-19.

This CDR3 reads CAISEGGVTYQPQHF. CDR3 nucleotide sequence: TGTGCCATCAGTGAGGGGGGGGTTACGTATCAGCCCCAGCATTTT. J is TRBJ1-5 and V is TRBV10-3, with TRBD1 as a possible D gene (5 bases). The CDR3 runs 15 residues. The germline V gene has CDR1 ENHRY and CDR2 SYGVKD. Trimming cost V 2 bases and J 5 bases, with 13 bases left between them.